This T cell receptor (beta chain) appears in the sequencing data of a study of OX40 agonist ivuxolimab in advanced cancers. Looking at the study overall: Ivuxolimab, which is an agonistic anti-OX40 (CD134) antibody, was administered to the patients. Study-wide results and limits: The mean number of expanded clones was higher in CD8+ T cells than in CD4+. The antigens recognized by the expanded peripheral T cells, that is their antigen specificity, were not determined.

As concerns this clone: No antigen is known for it.

The data were produced by immunoSEQ multiplex PCR, yet TCRdb's version contains in-frame clones alone and is incomplete. In the table there are roughly 72,000 clones, around 85% of which are singletons. Cycle 7 day 1, cycle 4 day 1, and baseline were the timepoints at which blood was sampled. The germline V gene encodes CDR1 LGHNT and CDR2 FRNRAP. The CDR3 covers 13 residues. V was cut by 1 base and J by 4 bases, with 5 bases left in between. This chain connects TRBV12-5 to TRBJ1-5; D is unclear. The specimen was CD4+ or CD8+ T cells sorted from blood, collected in a trial of the OX40 agonist ivuxolimab. The TCR sequence derives from an adult with an advanced solid tumor such as melanoma, head and neck, liver or kidney cancer. CDR3 amino acids: CASGLESNQPQHF. The CDR3 coding sequence is TGTGCTAGTGGTTTGGAGAGTAATCAGCCCCAGCATTTT.